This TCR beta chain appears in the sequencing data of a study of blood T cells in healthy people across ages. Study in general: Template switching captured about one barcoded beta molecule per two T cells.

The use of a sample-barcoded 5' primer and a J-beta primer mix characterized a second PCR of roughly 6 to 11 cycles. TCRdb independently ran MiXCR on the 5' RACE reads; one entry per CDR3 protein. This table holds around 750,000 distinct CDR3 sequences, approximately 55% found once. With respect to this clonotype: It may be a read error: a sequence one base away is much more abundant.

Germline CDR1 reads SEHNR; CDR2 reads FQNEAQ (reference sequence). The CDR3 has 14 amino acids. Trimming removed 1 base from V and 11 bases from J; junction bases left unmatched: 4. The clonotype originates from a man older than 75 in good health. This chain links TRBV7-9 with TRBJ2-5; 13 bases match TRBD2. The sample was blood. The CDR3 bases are TGTGCCAGCAGCTTAGGACTAGCGGGAGGCCAGCAGTACTTC. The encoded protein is CASSLGLAGGQQYF. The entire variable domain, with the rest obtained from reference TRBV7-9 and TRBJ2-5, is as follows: DTGVSQNPRHKITKRGQNVTFRCDPISEHNRLYWYRQTLGQGPEFLTYFQNEAQLEKSRLLSDRFSAERPKGSFSTLEIQRTEQGDSAMYLCASSLGLAGGQQYFGPGTRLLVL.